The T cell receptor (beta chain) described here comes from a study of T cell repertoires in cytomegalovirus infection. TCRdb re-called the reads with MiXCR, one entry per CDR3 protein. The sample lists some 220,000 distinct CDR3 sequences, 6% to 8% seen once, with 6.5% in the top ten. This CDR3 has 15 residues. The germline gives CDR1 SGHTA, CDR2 FQGNSA. V lost 5 bases and J lost 1; bases outside the gene matches: 4. Study-level results: The response measured ex vivo was dominated by TCR beta clonotypes (HLA-C-restricted and CMV-specific). Pooled public TCR beta family frequency picked out CMV carriers with the relevant HLA.

This clonotype was counted many times. Its antigen is unidentified. The rearrangement joins TRBV7-2 to TRBJ1-1; 10 nucleotides agree with TRBD1. The sample consisted of PBMCs. This receptor was obtained from a human donor in good health (CMV status not recorded). Some clones in this sample may be carry-over from other donors' samples. The CDR3 DNA sequence: TGTGCCAGCAGCACGACAGGGGGCAAGAACACTGAAGCTTTCTTT. Translated: CASSTTGGKNTEAFF. The full variable domain, with the rest looked up from reference TRBV7-2 and TRBJ1-1, is GAGVSQSPSNKVTEKGKDVELRCDPISGHTALYWYRQSLGQGLEFLIYFQGNSAPDKSGLPSDRFSAERTGGSVSTLTIQRTQQEDSAVYLCASSTTGGKNTEAFFGQGTRLTVV.